This T cell receptor (beta chain) was found in a study of CD4+ T cells in melanoma. Overall study findings and caveats: In melanoma, neoantigen-specific CD4+ T cells reportedly differed in differentiation state.

For this clone: The antigen is not known.

With V trimmed by 6 bases and J by 0 bases, 5 bases remained unmatched. Germline V CDR1 and CDR2: MNHEY, SVGAGI. The CDR3 runs 14 residues. Sequencing was performed with immunoSEQ multiplex PCR; in TCRdb, only in-frame clones are kept and a portion is missing. The sample yields about 55,000 clones, roughly three quarters seen once. The sequence was obtained from a human donor with melanoma. The material sequenced was tumor tissue. The chain is built from TRBV6-5 and TRBJ2-7; 7 bases are shared with TRBD1. The CDR3 bases are TGTGCCAGCAGACAGACAGGGCTCTCCTACGAGCAGTACTTC. This codes for CASRQTGLSYEQYF.